The following is a T cell receptor beta chain sequence with its context. Trimming stripped 4 bases from V and 4 bases from J, with 16 bases between. Germline loops: CDR1 SGHTA, CDR2 FQGNSA. The CDR3 consists of 16 residues. The data are from a study of blood T cell repertoires in COVID-19. Study overall: Samples representing acute and convalescent COVID-19 were sourced from the United States, Italy and Spain. The analysed material was cDNA or gDNA that came from T cells, B-cell-depleted T cells, or PBMCs.

Per the authors' pipeline: Estimation of nucleated cell counts was performed using reference gene primer amplification. Method: immunoSEQ multiplex PCR; TCRdb's copy keeps in-frame clones and lacks some. V, J and clone size derive from that table, while D and trimming were established from the DNA sequence. The sample includes about 39,000 clones, roughly 84% seen only once; the top ten take roughly 15%. Sequenced sample: peripheral blood. V gene TRBV7-2 combines with J gene TRBJ1-4; D is possibly TRBD1 (5 bases). The receptor was derived from a man aged 50 to 59 with active or convalescent COVID-19. Here the CDR3 DNA reads TGTGCCAGCAGCTACGACCCAGGGATGGGTAATGAAAAACTGTTTTTT. It codes for CASSYDPGMGNEKLFF. The full variable domain, rest sourced from reference TRBV7-2 and TRBJ1-4, is GAGVSQSPSNKVTEKGKDVELRCDPISGHTALYWYRQSLGQGLEFLIYFQGNSAPDKSGLPSDRFSAERTGGSVSTLTIQRTQQEDSAVYLCASSYDPGMGNEKLFFGSGTQLSVL.